The 26 T cell receptor beta chains in this list originate from one sample, sequenced in a study of molecular identifiers for immune sequencing clone quantification (dated by TCRdb to the late 2010s). Libraries were constructed by PCR. The instrument was a NextSeq 500. TCRdb took the public reads, trimmed them with fastp at Q25, ran MiXCR for clone calling and kept in-frame beta chains. Each entry merges the rows of one CDR3 protein and shows their most common DNA and genes. This sample comprises a few hundred thousand distinct CDR3 sequences, around 23% of them detected only once. The top ten clones comprise under 0.8% of the sample. The sample consisted of naive CD8+ T cells from blood, with Jurkat cell RNA spiked in. The cell subset or site label on this specimen signifies: FACS-sorted CD8+CD4-CCR7+CD45RA+ naive T cells. All receptors derive from a human donor in good health. Some libraries in this study had Jurkat cell RNA spiked in.

V gene TRBV5-5 combines with J gene TRBJ2-3; D unclear. There are 14 residues in the CDR3. Germline V CDR1 and CDR2: SGHKS, YYEKEE (reference sequence). V was clipped by 0 bases and J by 4 bases, with 9 bases between them. CDR3: CASSLVTAADTQYF. In nucleotides, the CDR3 is TGTGCCAGCAGCTTGGTAACCGCTGCAGATACGCAGTATTTT.

Points on this clonotype: It may be a read error: a sequence one base away is much more abundant. This likely comes from a read error, as the CDR3 has no conserved phenylalanine or tryptophan at its end. The CDR3 bases are TGCAGCGTTGTAATGGGGTACAAAAACATTCAGTACTCC. It is translated as CSVVMGYKNIQYS. This chain links TRBV29-1 with TRBJ2-4, with D hard to call. The CDR3 extends over 13 amino acids. V lost 4 bases, J lost 3 bases, and 10 bases lay in between. The germline V gene has CDR1 SQVTM and CDR2 ANQGSEA.

This clonotype has only a few counts. CDR3 DNA: TGTGCCAGCAGCTTACGTGGGGAAACCCTAACCGGGGAGCTGTTTTTT. Its translation: CASSLRGETLTGELFF. The V and J genes are TRBV13 and TRBJ2-2; D ambiguous. V lost 2 bases to trimming and J lost 5 bases, with 15 bases between them. The CDR3 covers 16 residues. Germline V gives CDR1 PRHDT, CDR2 FYEKMQ (reference sequence).

The rearrangement links TRBV2 to TRBJ1-2; D might be TRBD1 (6 bases). CDR3 size: 15 residues. The V and J ends lost 3 bases and 0 bases respectively, with 11 bases between them. Germline assignment: CDR1 SNHLY and CDR2 FYNNEI. The CDR3 loop reads CASSDWDTANYGYTF. DNA for the CDR3: TGTGCCAGCAGTGATTGGGACACCGCTAACTATGGCTACACCTTC.

This clonotype was picked up a small number of times. The V call is TRBV3-1, the J call TRBJ1-1; perhaps TRBD1 as D (6 bases). The CDR3 is 19 residues long. Looked up from germline, CDR1 is LGHDT and CDR2 is YNNKEL (reference sequence). V shed 4 bases and J shed 1 base, with 25 bases lying between them. For the CDR3, the DNA is TGTGCCAGCAGCCGCTACTTAAATCTGGGGGCAGAGGGGAACACTGAAGCTTTCTTT. Translated, it gives CASSRYLNLGAEGNTEAFF.

To note about this clonotype: A much more abundant neighbour one base away suggests this may be a read error. The V call is TRBV29-1, the J call TRBJ1-2; D ambiguous. Germline V gives CDR1 SQVTM, CDR2 ANQGSEA. The CDR3 is made up of 11 amino acids. The CDR3 nucleotides read TGCAGCGTTAAAGAGGTGTCAGGCTACACCTTC. This codes for CSVKEVSGYTF. Full variable domain (remainder filled in from reference TRBV29-1 and TRBJ1-2): SAVISQKPSRDICQRGTSLTIQCQVDSQVTMMFWYRQQPGQSLTLIATANQGSEATYESGFVIDKFPISRPNLTFSTLTVSNMSPEDSSIYLCSVKEVSGYTFGSGTRLTVV.

The sample holds a few counts of this clonotype. The chain carries TRBV20-1 and TRBJ2-7; D might be TRBD1 (6 bases). This CDR3 region has 15 residues. V shed 0 bases and J shed 4 bases, with 16 bases lying between them. Germline lookup yields CDR1 DFQATT and CDR2 SNEGSKA (reference sequence). CDR3 nucleotide sequence: TGCAGTGCTAGAGATGGGTATACAGGGAAATACGAGCAGTACTTC. Translation gives CSARDGYTGKYEQYF.

For this clonotype: A much larger clone differs from this one at a single base, so this may be a read error. The chain employs TRBV7-2 and TRBJ2-5; the D gene is possibly TRBD2 (6 bases). The V gene's germline CDR1 is SGHTA and CDR2 FQGNSA. The length of the CDR3 is 14 residues. The ends were cut back, 4 bases at V and 7 bases at J, with 16 bases in the middle. In DNA form, the CDR3 reads TGTGCCAGCAGCTCTGGCAGGAGGGTAGGGACCCAGTACTTC. Encoded protein: CASSSGRRVGTQYF. The entire variable domain, with the rest obtained from reference TRBV7-2 and TRBJ2-5, is as follows: GAGVSQSPSNKVTEKGKDVELRCDPISGHTALYWYRQSLGQGLEFLIYFQGNSAPDKSGLPSDRFSAERTGGSVSTLTIQRTQQEDSAVYLCASSSGRRVGTQYFGPGTRLLVL.

Of note for this clonotype: The junction departs from the called germline gene at one end, perhaps through a read error. The V gene is TRBV20-1, the J gene TRBJ2-7, with 7 nucleotides matching TRBD1. The length of the CDR3 is 16 residues. Germline CDR1 is DFQATT and CDR2 is SNEGSKA (reference sequence). The CDR3 sequence is CGARDGTDHHQYEQYF. In nucleotides, the CDR3 is TGCGGTGCTAGAGACGGGACAGATCATCATCAGTACGAGCAGTACTTC.

V and J are TRBV28 and TRBJ2-7; D remains unclear. V was trimmed by 6 bases and J by 3 bases, leaving 12 bases between them. The CDR3 consists of 13 residues. Germline CDR1 MDHEN, CDR2 SYDVKM. CDR3: CASSSGNNYEQYF. In DNA, the CDR3 is TGTGCCAGCAGCTCCGGAAATAACTACGAGCAGTACTTC.

This chain connects TRBV7-9 to TRBJ2-7; no clear D gene. This CDR3 has 12 amino acids. Germline loops: CDR1 SEHNR, CDR2 FQNEAQ (reference sequence). The V end lost 5 bases, the J end lost 7 bases, and 12 bases lay between the germline ends. This CDR3 reads CASSRPAREQYF. The CDR3 region has the DNA TGTGCCAGCAGCCGGCCGGCCCGGGAGCAGTACTTC. Combining the CDR3 with reference TRBV7-9 and TRBJ2-7 gives the whole variable domain DTGVSQNPRHKITKRGQNVTFRCDPISEHNRLYWYRQTLGQGPEFLTYFQNEAQLEKSRLLSDRFSAERPKGSFSTLEIQRTEQGDSAMYLCASSRPAREQYFGPGTRLTVT.

This clonotype was detected a few times. The chain uses TRBV4-1 and TRBJ2-7; 8 bases are shared with TRBD2. This CDR3 is 14 amino acids long. Per germline, CDR1 MGHRA and CDR2 YSYEKL. V dropped 5 bases and J dropped 2; count of bases not matched to a gene: 5. Written as DNA, the CDR3 is TGCGCCAGCAGCGACACTAGCGGTACCTACGAGCAGTACTTC. Translating it yields CASSDTSGTYEQYF.

The chain links TRBV4-1 to TRBJ1-2; 7 bases fit TRBD1. The CDR3 loop spans 16 amino acids. V was clipped by 1 base and J by 4 bases; unmatched bases: 9. CDR1 is MGHRA, CDR2 YSYEKL, per germline. The CDR3 DNA is TGCGCCAGCAGCCAAGTATCCGACAGGACAGGCTATGGCTACACCTTC. Amino acid sequence: CASSQVSDRTGYGYTF.

Only a few counts were recorded for this clonotype. The chain has TRBV7-2 and TRBJ2-7; D is uncertain. The germline gives CDR1 SGHTA, CDR2 FQGNSA. The CDR3 loop spans 15 amino acids. Trimming took 5 bases from V and 5 from J, leaving 19 bases between them. In DNA form, the CDR3 reads TGTGCCAGCAGCCTATTAGATGGGTTGTTACACGAGCAGTACTTC. Amino acid sequence: CASSLLDGLLHEQYF.

This clonotype was found many times. V usage is TRBV29-1 and J usage is TRBJ2-7; D unresolved. V lost 5 bases, J lost 2 bases, and 13 bases lay in between. The CDR3 contains 13 residues. Germline V gene sequence: CDR1 SQVTM, CDR2 ANQGSEA. The CDR3 region is CSVNGPVTYEQYF. CDR3 nucleotides: TGCAGCGTTAACGGGCCTGTCACCTACGAGCAGTACTTC.

This clonotype was observed at least ten times. This chain uses TRBV29-1 with TRBJ1-5, with TRBD1 matching over 11 bases. The CDR3 loop spans 15 amino acids. V lost 4 bases to trimming and J lost 3 bases; unmatched junction nucleotides: 5. CDR1 is SQVTM, CDR2 ANQGSEA, per germline. CDR3 in DNA: TGCAGCGTTGGGACAGGGGGCTTGAACAATCAGCCCCAGCATTTT. It yields the protein CSVGTGGLNNQPQHF.

This clonotype was found many times. The gene calls are TRBV5-5 and TRBJ2-7; TRBD2 matches 8 bases. Trimming cost V 4 bases and J 2 bases; bases outside gene matches: 8. CDR3 size: 15 residues. Germline assignment: CDR1 SGHKS and CDR2 YYEKEE (reference sequence). Written as DNA, the CDR3 is TGTGCCAGCAGCCCGGGGGGGCAGTCCGCCTACGAGCAGTACTTC. It encodes CASSPGGQSAYEQYF.

This chain joins TRBV24-1 and TRBJ2-3; D is ambiguous. Germline V gene lookup returns CDR1 KGHDR and CDR2 SFDVKD. V gave up 3 bases and J gave up 0 bases, with 6 bases separating them. CDR3 length equals 14 residues. This CDR3 is CATSDGPSTDTQYF. CDR3 DNA: TGTGCCACCAGTGATGGACCCAGCACAGATACGCAGTATTTT.

The chain combines TRBV7-9 with TRBJ1-5; D is perhaps TRBD1 (6 bases). With 5 bases removed from V and 6 bases from J, the gap between germline ends came to 32 bases. This CDR3 has 20 amino acids. CDR1 and CDR2 (germline): SEHNR, FQNEAQ (reference sequence). The CDR3 protein is CASSNHWDNLDSEWCQPQHF. CDR3 coding DNA: TGTGCCAGCAGCAATCACTGGGACAACCTAGACAGTGAGTGGTGTCAGCCCCAGCATTTT.

Only a few counts were recorded for this clonotype. This rearrangement joins TRBV11-2 to TRBJ1-1; maybe TRBD1 (5 bases). The CDR3 spans 16 residues. Per germline, CDR1 SGHAT and CDR2 FQNNGV. V was trimmed by 6 bases and J by 0 bases, leaving 17 bases between them. The CDR3 here is CASSTRQSLMNTEAFF. DNA of the CDR3: TGTGCCAGCAGTACTCGACAGAGCCTCATGAACACTGAAGCTTTCTTT.

Comments on this clonotype: Just one base apart from a much larger clone, this may be a read error. The gene calls are TRBV7-9 and TRBJ2-4; D is perhaps TRBD1 (5 bases). CDR1 SEHNR and CDR2 FQNEAQ come from the germline V gene (reference sequence). The CDR3 extends over 13 amino acids. The CDR3 DNA follows: TGTGCCAGCAGCGTTGGGGCCAAAGACATTCAGTACTTC. Its protein product is CASSVGAKDIQYF.

This rearrangement joins TRBV6-2 or TRBV6-3 to TRBJ2-5; 8 bases agree with TRBD1. The CDR3 consists of 14 residues. Unmatched junction bases numbered 7, after V lost 6 bases and J lost 4 bases. The germline V gene has CDR1 MNHEY and CDR2 SVGEGT. Written as DNA, the CDR3 is TGTGCCAGCAGCCCCAGGGGGCACCGAGAGACCCAGTACTTC. This translates into CASSPRGHRETQYF.

This clonotype was detected only a few times. The chain couples TRBV12-3 or TRBV12-4 to TRBJ1-1; 7 bases align to TRBD1. Trimming cost V 5 bases and J 1 base; bases outside gene matches: 13. The CDR3 has 17 residues. The DNA for the CDR3 is TGTGCCAGCAGTCCGTTTCTGGGCGACAGGGAGAACACTGAAGCTTTCTTT. Protein product: CASSPFLGDRENTEAFF.

Notes on this clonotype: Compared with germline, one end of the junction differs, possibly owing to a read error. The chain couples TRBV3-1 to TRBJ2-2, with 8 bases identical to TRBD2. The CDR3 totals 17 residues. The germline V gene encodes CDR1 LGHDT and CDR2 YNNKEL (reference sequence). The CDR3 sequence: CASSRLAGAGRTGEPLF. CDR3 DNA: TGTGCCAGCAGCCGGCTAGCGGGTGCCGGTCGGACCGGGGAGCCGTTGTTT.

The table lists this clonotype with a few counts. V usage is TRBV19 and J usage is TRBJ2-7; 11 nucleotides line up with TRBD1. Germline V CDR1 and CDR2: LNHDA, SQIVND (reference sequence). Trimming took 7 bases from V and 3 from J; bases not matched to a gene: 5. CDR3 length: 14 residues. The chain's CDR3 is CASTLGQGDYEQYF. The CDR3 nucleotides read TGTGCCAGTACCCTGGGACAGGGGGACTACGAGCAGTACTTC.

Notes on this clonotype: A much larger clone differs by one base, so this may be a read error. J is TRBJ1-1 and V is TRBV2; no clear D. Germline V gene sequence: CDR1 SNHLY, CDR2 FYNNEI. CDR3 length: 12 amino acids. The V end was cut by 3 bases, the J end by 9 bases, with 11 bases between. CDR3 in DNA: TGTGCCAGCAGTGATTGGACTCTAAAAGCTTTCTTT. Residues: CASSDWTLKAFF.